This T cell receptor (beta chain) appears in the sequencing data of a study of blood T cell repertoires in COVID-19. Study details: COVID-19 samples from acute and convalescent phases originated in the United States, Italy and Spain. Sources were T cells, B-cell-depleted T cells, or PBMCs; the material itself was cDNA or gDNA.

Original processing methods: Cell counts per sample came from amplifying reference gene primers. Some clones are missing from TCRdb's copy, which holds only in-frame ones; the method was immunoSEQ multiplex PCR. For V, J and clone size, that table is used; D and trimming come from the DNA. The data show 100,000 to 150,000 clones, roughly 90% seen once. The CDR3 runs 15 residues. The junction had 13 bases not matched to a gene; V was cut back by 10 bases and J by 4 bases. Per germline, CDR1 LNHDA and CDR2 SQIVND (reference sequence). The specimen was peripheral blood. The V call is TRBV19, the J call TRBJ2-1, with 7 bases lining up with TRBD2. The TCR originated in a man in his sixties with COVID-19, enrolled during active disease. CDR3 in DNA: TGTGCCACCCGGAGGGCGGGAGAAGGTTACAATGAGCAGTTCTTC. As protein: CATRRAGEGYNEQFF.